These 14 T cell receptor beta chains were all obtained from the same sample, sequenced in a study of response to subunit inactivated influenza vaccine. TCRdb re-derived calls from the RT-PCR reads in MiXCR, one entry per CDR3 protein. The sample records about 300,000 distinct CDR3 sequences, around a fifth being singletons. This specimen consisted of PBMCs from blood, obtained about 20 months after vaccination. Receptor source: a man in his fifties or sixties who received an inactivated influenza vaccine.

The rearrangement joins TRBV6-1 to TRBJ1-5; TRBD1 aligns across 9 bases. Per the germline V gene, CDR1 is MNHNS and CDR2 is SASEGT. This CDR3 has 14 amino acids. V lost 6 bases to trimming and J lost 11 bases; unmatched junction nucleotides: 11. CDR3 coding DNA: TGTGCCAGCAGCTGGACAGGGGACGAGGAGACCCAGCATTTT. Amino acids: CASSWTGDEETQHF.

The chain combines TRBV7-2 with TRBJ1-5; D might be TRBD1 (6 bases). Looked up from germline, CDR1 is SGHTA and CDR2 is FQGNSA. Trimming shortened V by 4 bases and J by 6 bases, and 16 bases separated the two germline ends. This CDR3 is 15 amino acids long. CDR3 protein: CASSSIQGPGQPQHF. The CDR3, as DNA: TGTGCCAGCAGCTCAATACAGGGTCCCGGTCAGCCCCAGCATTTT.

The V and J genes are TRBV7-2 and TRBJ2-3, with TRBD1 matching 7 bases. Germline CDR1 reads SGHTA; CDR2 reads FQGNSA. The CDR3 spans 16 residues. The junction had 12 bases not matched to a gene; V was cut back by 5 bases and J by 4 bases. CDR3 DNA: TGTGCCAGCAGCAATAGGTTAGGGGGCGTTTCAGATACGCAGTATTTT. Its protein is CASSNRLGGVSDTQYF.

Many counts were recorded for this clonotype. The genes are TRBV12-3 or TRBV12-4 and TRBJ2-1; the match to TRBD2 covers 11 bases. The CDR3 is 15 residues long. J lost 6 bases, V lost 6 bases, and 7 bases had no gene match. This CDR3 is CASSNLAGGSNEQFF. In nucleotides, the CDR3 is TGTGCCAGCAGCAATCTAGCGGGGGGTAGCAATGAGCAGTTCTTC.

This chain joins TRBV5-1 and TRBJ2-3; 14 nucleotides agree with TRBD2. CDR3 length: 16 amino acids. After removal of 4 bases from V and 8 bases from J, the junction contained 9 bases not matched to a gene. Germline V gene lookup returns CDR1 SGHRS and CDR2 YFSETQ. The CDR3 coding sequence is TGCGCCAGCAGCACGAGGACTAGCGGGGGGTCCGGTACGCAGTATTTT. Its protein is CASSTRTSGGSGTQYF. The whole variable domain, remainder taken from reference TRBV5-1 and TRBJ2-3, is KAGVTQTPRYLIKTRGQQVTLSCSPISGHRSVSWYQQTPGQGLQFLFEYFSETQRNKGNFPGRFSGRQFSNSRSEMNVSTLELGDSALYLCASSTRTSGGSGTQYFGPGTRLTVL.

This clonotype was observed a few times. J is TRBJ1-5 and V is TRBV28; no clear D. This CDR3 contains 14 residues. CDR1 and CDR2 (germline): MDHEN, SYDVKM. Trimming left V 8 bases short and J 5 bases short, with 16 bases between. This CDR3 is CASYQSNTYQPQHF. The CDR3 nucleotides read TGTGCCAGCTATCAGTCTAACACGTATCAGCCCCAGCATTTT.

The chain joins TRBV4-3 to TRBJ2-4; D tentatively fits TRBD1 or TRBD2 (5 bases each). Germline loops: CDR1 LGHNA, CDR2 YSLEER. Deletions cut 0 bases from V and 1 base from J, with 7 bases between. This CDR3 region has 15 residues. CDR3 DNA: TGCGCCAGCAGCCAAGATGGGACGGCCAAAAACATTCAGTACTTC. Translation gives CASSQDGTAKNIQYF.

This sequence joins TRBV7-6 and TRBJ1-2; TRBD1 is a possible D gene (6 bases). This CDR3 has 15 amino acids. V was shortened by 1 base and J by 8 bases, with 17 bases between the two germline ends. Per germline, CDR1 SGHVS and CDR2 FNYEAQ. CDR3 in amino acids: CASSLGGAGVGGYTF. For the CDR3, the DNA is TGTGCCAGCAGCTTAGGAGGGGCAGGGGTTGGAGGCTACACCTTC.

This clonotype showed up many times. The J gene is TRBJ1-1, the V gene TRBV6-5; D unresolved. V was clipped by 2 bases and J by 6 bases, with 7 bases between them. This CDR3 has 12 residues. CDR1 MNHEY and CDR2 SVGAGI come from the germline V gene. The CDR3 nucleotides read TGTGCCAGCAGTTACGGAGGATCTGAAGCTTTCTTT. Translating it yields CASSYGGSEAFF.

This clonotype was found a few times. The rearrangement joins TRBV18 to TRBJ1-5, with D hard to call. Looked up from germline, CDR1 is KGHSH and CDR2 is LQKENI. CDR3 size: 14 residues. V was trimmed by 6 bases and J by 0 bases, leaving 9 bases between them. CDR3 sequence (DNA): TGTGCCAGCTCCGGGAAAGATAGCAATCAGCCCCAGCATTTT. It codes for CASSGKDSNQPQHF.

This clonotype was detected a few times. The V gene is TRBV7-8, the J gene TRBJ2-5; 10 nucleotides line up with TRBD2. V trimming: 2 bases; J trimming: 3 bases; junction bases outside the gene matches: 6. The CDR3 loop spans 16 amino acids. The V gene's germline CDR1 is SGHVS and CDR2 FQNEAQ. The CDR3: CASSLMRTSGKETQYF. The CDR3 DNA reads as TGTGCCAGCAGCTTAATGAGGACTAGCGGCAAAGAGACCCAGTACTTC.

The chain links TRBV5-6 to TRBJ1-2; possibly TRBD1 for D (5 bases). The CDR3 contains 14 residues. Per the germline V gene, CDR1 is SGHDT and CDR2 is YYEEEE. The ends were cut back, 3 bases at V and 7 bases at J, with 16 bases in the middle. The CDR3 protein is CASSSEGTAPGYTF. The CDR3 DNA reads TGTGCCAGCAGCTCGGAGGGGACCGCTCCTGGCTACACCTTC.

This clonotype was observed a handful of times. The chain carries TRBV9 and TRBJ2-2; D gene uncertain. CDR1 is SGDLS, CDR2 YYNGEE, per germline. The V end was cut by 1 base, the J end by 0 bases, with 10 bases between. The CDR3 extends over 16 amino acids. The CDR3 sequence is CASSVSPNSNTGELFF. CDR3 nucleotides: TGTGCCAGCAGCGTATCGCCGAATTCGAACACCGGGGAGCTGTTTTTT.

V gene TRBV27 combines with J gene TRBJ2-3; no clear D. The CDR3 sequence is 18 residues long. V dropped 1 base and J dropped 1 base, with 18 bases sitting between them. Per the germline V gene, CDR1 is MNHEY and CDR2 is SMNVEV (reference sequence). The CDR3 bases are TGTGCCAGCAGTTTATTAGCTTCCATCATGGAGCGCACAGATACGCAGTATTTT. Translating it yields CASSLLASIMERTDTQYF.